The sequence of this T cell receptor beta chain was determined in a study of blood T cells in healthy people across ages. Whole-study results and caveats: For the donors, CMV status was unknown and possibly confounded expanded clonotype changes. In these data, TCR beta diversity tracked strongly with naive T cell percentage.

V lost 0 bases to trimming and J lost 11 bases; unmatched junction nucleotides: 14. The CDR3 covers 17 residues. Germline loops: CDR1 ENHRY, CDR2 SYGVKD. For the second PCR, which ran for 7 to 11 cycles, a sample-barcoded 5' primer and a J-beta primer mix were used. Via MiXCR, TCRdb re-called the 5' RACE reads, giving one row per CDR3 protein. The sample carries 1 million to 1.2 million distinct CDR3 sequences, roughly two fifths recorded once. Caucasian individuals from Russia who were healthy and aged about 6 to 90 acted as donors. Turning to this clonotype: Its antigen is not known.

This chain joins TRBV10-3 and TRBJ2-5, with TRBD2 matching over 11 bases. The sequence was obtained from a young man in good health. Sample: blood. The CDR3 sequence: CAISESLAGDAYNEQYF. DNA of the CDR3: TGTGCCATCAGTGAGTCACTAGCGGGGGACGCCTACAATGAGCAGTACTTC.